This T cell receptor (beta chain) originates from a study of T cells in localized non-small cell lung cancer. There are a few counts of this clone. No antigen is known for it. Some clones are missing from TCRdb's copy, which holds only in-frame ones; the method was immunoSEQ multiplex PCR. The repertoire has 50,000 to 75,000 clones, around 90% of them found once; the top ten carry roughly 21%. Trimming took 1 base from V and 1 from J, leaving 10 bases between them. Germline-derived CDR1 and CDR2 are SEHNR and FQNEAQ (reference sequence). This CDR3 has 15 residues. Study-level points and caveats: Out of the top 100 tumor clones, a median approximately 61 were seen in adjacent lung. A single tumor region was sequenced, leaving heterogeneity possible. It was uninvolved adjacent lung that showed the highest T cell clonality, exceeding tumor.

The TCR was taken from a man aged 40-75 years with stage I squamous cell lung carcinoma. Sequenced material: peripheral blood, taken before any cancer treatment. This chain uses TRBV7-9 with TRBJ2-5; no definite D call. As DNA, the CDR3 is TGTGCCAGCAGCTTAGGGTCGGCAGGCCAAGAGACCCAGTACTTC. Translated, it gives CASSLGSAGQETQYF.